A selection of T cell receptor beta chains follows, all from one sample in a study of T cell changes during pregnancy in multiple sclerosis. The table came from immunoSEQ multiplex PCR; TCRdb's copy has only in-frame clones and leaves some out. The table lists tens of thousands of clones, around nine tenths of them singletons, with over 3% in the top ten. This specimen consisted of peripheral blood, obtained before pregnancy. The source of these receptors is a female donor with multiple sclerosis, enrolled in a pregnancy study. Both conserved end residues are part of each CDR3. A D gene is named only where the DNA matches it firmly. Clone size appears in some rows only: once, few, many, or a class for an expanded clone.

TRBV7-9	TRBJ2-3	-	-	CASSPREDPDTQYF	TGTGCCAGCAGCCCCAGGGAAGATCCAGATACGCAGTATTTT
TRBV19	TRBJ2-1	TRBD2	-	CASSIRGKAGGFVNNEQFF	TGTGCCAGTAGTATAAGGGGCAAAGCGGGGGGGTTTGTGAACAATGAGCAGTTCTTC
TRBV6-5	TRBJ2-2	-	-	CASSYEGRAGELFF	TGTGCCAGCAGTTATGAGGGTCGGGCCGGGGAGCTGTTTTTT
TRBV30	TRBJ2-7	TRBD2	-	CAWSSGTSGRGSYEQYF	TGTGCCTGGAGTTCCGGGACTAGCGGGAGAGGGTCCTACGAGCAGTACTTC
TRBV5-6	TRBJ2-2	TRBD1	-	CASSWTGPGELFF	TGTGCCAGCAGCTGGACAGGGCCCGGGGAGCTGTTTTTT
TRBV7-7	TRBJ1-1	TRBD1	few	CASSSDRGTEAFF	TGTGCCAGCAGCTCGGACAGGGGCACTGAAGCTTTCTTT
TRBV7-9	TRBJ1-3	-	once	CASSSAYRVVSGNTIYF	TGTGCCAGCAGCAGCGCCTACAGGGTAGTTTCTGGAAACACCATATATTTT
TRBV11-3	TRBJ2-1	TRBD1	many	CASSLDQGGSSKNNEQFF	TGTGCCAGCAGCCTAGATCAAGGGGGCAGCAGCAAAAACAATGAGCAGTTCTTC
TRBV7-2	TRBJ1-1	-	-	CASSPTPGGAAFF	TGTGCCAGCAGCCCCACTCCGGGGGGCGCGGCTTTCTTT
TRBV28	TRBJ2-7	-	-	CASSLLLAAHSYEQYF	TGTGCCAGCAGTTTACTCTTAGCGGCGCACTCCTACGAGCAGTACTTC
TRBV27	TRBJ1-5	TRBD1	once	CASSLLTGAQPQHF	TGTGCCAGCAGTTTACTCACAGGGGCTCAGCCCCAGCATTTT
TRBV5-1	TRBJ1-1	-	-	CASKLQGNTEAFF	TGCGCCAGCAAGCTACAGGGAAACACTGAAGCTTTCTTT
TRBV10-1	TRBJ2-5	-	-	CASSENRAETQYF	TGCGCCAGCAGTGAAAACAGGGCGGAGACCCAGTACTTC
TRBV27	TRBJ2-7	TRBD2	-	CASSSPGLDKREQYF	TGTGCCAGCAGTTCGCCGGGACTAGATAAACGCGAGCAGTACTTC
TRBV7-6	TRBJ2-1	TRBD1	-	CASSTGTGDFSSYNEQFF	TGTGCCAGCAGCACCGGGACAGGGGACTTCAGCTCCTACAATGAGCAGTTCTTC
TRBV6-5	TRBJ2-5	TRBD2	-	CASSPTSGTWETQYF	TGTGCCAGCAGCCCGACTAGCGGGACTTGGGAGACCCAGTACTTC
TRBV11-2	TRBJ1-2	-	-	CASSLGTNYGYTF	TGTGCCAGCAGCTTGGGGACAAACTATGGCTACACCTTC
TRBV11-1	TRBJ2-7	-	once	CASSWGEPNSYEQYF	TGTGCCAGCAGCTGGGGGGAACCGAACTCCTACGAGCAGTACTTC
TRBV7-9	TRBJ1-4	-	-	CASSPQRGSEKLFF	TGTGCCAGCAGCCCCCAAAGGGGGTCGGAAAAACTGTTTTTT
TRBV5-1	TRBJ1-6	-	-	CASSLGRSDSPLHF	TGCGCCAGCAGCTTGGGACGGAGTGATTCACCCCTCCACTTT
TRBV11-3	TRBJ2-7	-	few	CASSLLQGYEQYF	TGTGCCAGCAGCTTACTACAGGGCTACGAGCAGTACTTC
TRBV5-8	TRBJ1-2	TRBD1	-	CASSLGGGQGIYGYTF	TGTGCCAGCAGCTTGGGCGGGGGACAGGGAATATATGGCTACACCTTC
TRBV6-5	TRBJ1-2	-	-	CASSYLVERWYGYTF	TGTGCCAGCAGTTACTTGGTTGAGAGGTGGTATGGCTACACCTTC
TRBV11-1	TRBJ1-6	-	-	CASSLSRTVNSPLHF	TGTGCCAGCAGCTTAAGTCGGACAGTTAATTCACCCCTCCACTTT
TRBV27	TRBJ1-1	-	-	CASSSGGSGTEAFF	TGTGCCAGCAGTTCCGGGGGGTCGGGAACTGAAGCTTTCTTT
TRBV30	TRBJ1-1	TRBD1	few	CAWSPNRGSTEAFF	TGTGCCTGGAGCCCAAACAGGGGTTCCACTGAAGCTTTCTTT
TRBV10-3	TRBJ2-5	TRBD2	-	CASRLAAEETQYF	TGTGCCTCCAGACTAGCCGCAGAGGAGACCCAGTACTTC
TRBV30	TRBJ2-3	TRBD1	once	CAFSRGHGTDTQYF	TGTGCCTTTTCCAGGGGGCACGGGACAGATACGCAGTATTTT
TRBV30	TRBJ2-1	TRBD2	-	CAWRTSGGNEQFF	TGTGCCTGGAGGACTAGCGGGGGGAATGAGCAGTTCTTC
TRBV18	TRBJ1-3	-	once	CASSLTGHTGNTIYF	TGTGCCAGCTCACTAACAGGGCATACTGGAAACACCATATATTTT
TRBV7-2	TRBJ2-2	TRBD2	-	CASSPGLAGVVGELFF	TGTGCCAGCAGCCCGGGACTAGCGGGAGTCGTAGGGGAGCTGTTTTTT
TRBV4-3	TRBJ1-5	-	-	CASSQEARRNQPQHF	TGCGCCAGCAGCCAAGAGGCCAGGAGGAATCAGCCCCAGCATTTT
TRBV7-9	TRBJ2-3	-	-	CASSSGGQGISTDTQYF	TGTGCCAGCAGCTCAGGTGGGCAGGGGATAAGCACAGATACGCAGTATTTT
TRBV5-6	TRBJ2-5	TRBD2	-	CASSSPRTSGSAWETQYF	TGTGCCAGCAGCTCGCCCCGTACTAGCGGGAGCGCGTGGGAGACCCAGTACTTC
TRBV4-3	TRBJ2-3	TRBD1	-	CASSHAGDSADTQYF	TGCGCCAGCAGCCACGCCGGGGACAGCGCAGATACGCAGTATTTT
TRBV30	TRBJ2-7	TRBD2	-	CAWSRGSSYEQYF	TGTGCCTGGAGTCGCGGGAGCTCCTACGAGCAGTACTTC
TRBV7-9	TRBJ1-5	TRBD1	few	CASSLGDRNQPQHF	TGTGCCAGCAGCTTAGGGGACAGAAATCAGCCCCAGCATTTT
TRBV5-5	TRBJ1-5	TRBD1	-	CASSSRGLDQPQHF	TGTGCCAGCAGCTCCAGGGGGCTGGATCAGCCCCAGCATTTT
TRBV2	TRBJ1-6	-	-	CASGATGQGSPLHF	TGTGCCAGCGGGGCAACAGGGCAAGGCTCACCCCTCCACTTT
TRBV30	TRBJ2-5	TRBD1	-	CAWTRDSGRSETQYF	TGTGCCTGGACTCGGGACAGTGGTCGATCGGAGACCCAGTACTTC
TRBV5-1	TRBJ1-2	TRBD1	-	CASSWGTDYGYTF	TGCGCCAGCAGCTGGGGGACAGACTATGGCTACACCTTC
TRBV10-3	TRBJ1-4	TRBD1	-	CAISAGRGRIPATNEKLFF	TGTGCCATCAGTGCGGGCAGGGGGCGAATACCAGCAACTAATGAAAAACTGTTTTTT
TRBV11-3	TRBJ2-3	-	-	CASSLGGGQGGTQYF	TGTGCCAGCAGCTTAGGTGGCGGTCAGGGAGGTACGCAGTATTTT
TRBV6-1	TRBJ2-7	TRBD2	-	CASSVVGLAGVEQYF	TGTGCCAGCAGCGTCGTCGGACTAGCGGGAGTCGAGCAGTACTTC
TRBV25-1	TRBJ2-7	-	-	CASSESRGGPSYEQYF	TGTGCCAGCAGTGAATCTCGGGGAGGACCTTCCTACGAGCAGTACTTC
TRBV6-5	TRBJ1-4	-	-	CASILIRKNEKLFF	TGTGCCAGCATTCTGATCAGAAAGAATGAAAAACTGTTTTTT
TRBV10-3	TRBJ2-1	TRBD2	-	CAIESGGGFEQFF	TGTGCCATCGAGAGCGGGGGCGGCTTTGAGCAGTTCTTC
TRBV5-5	TRBJ1-4	-	-	CASSLGQGNEKLFF	TGTGCCAGCAGCTTGGGTCAGGGTAATGAAAAACTGTTTTTT
TRBV10-1	TRBJ2-2	TRBD2	-	CASSGGTNLYTGELFF	TGCGCCAGCAGTGGGGGGACTAACTTGTACACCGGGGAGCTGTTTTTT
TRBV7-9	TRBJ2-7	-	-	CASSTRTGISYEQYF	TGTGCCAGCAGCACAAGGACCGGGATCTCCTACGAGCAGTACTTC
TRBV7-2	TRBJ1-1	TRBD1	-	CASSSQGVHLMNTEAFF	TGTGCCAGCAGCTCGCAGGGGGTTCATTTAATGAACACTGAAGCTTTCTTT
TRBV6-6	TRBJ2-5	-	-	CASSFGGQMGETQYF	TGTGCCAGCAGTTTCGGGGGACAGATGGGAGAGACCCAGTACTTC